These T cell receptor beta chains were read from a single sample in a study of blood T cells in healthy people across ages. One entry per CDR3 protein results from TCRdb running MiXCR on the 5' RACE reads. The sample records 850,000 to 1,300,000 distinct CDR3 sequences, around 45% being singletons. Sequencing was performed on blood. These receptors came from a woman aged 55 to 70 in good health. Both conserved end residues are part of each CDR3. Each record gives: D gene, V gene, J gene, clone size, CDR3 DNA, CDR3 protein. The D gene is left open where the match is weak. Expanded clones get a size class; other rows say once, few or many, or leave the size out.

d_gene: NA; v_gene: TRBV5-1; j_gene: TRBJ1-2; abundance: NA; CDR3nt: TGCGCCAGCAGCCCTGGAGCAGGGACGGGCTACACCTTC; CDR3aa: CASSPGAGTGYTF
d_gene: NA; v_gene: TRBV6-2/TRBV6-3; j_gene: TRBJ2-3; abundance: NA; CDR3nt: TGTGCCAGCAGTTCAGTAGGGGGGAATACGCAGTATTTT; CDR3aa: CASSSVGGNTQYF
d_gene: NA; v_gene: TRBV3-1; j_gene: TRBJ1-4; abundance: few; CDR3nt: TGTGCCAGCAGCCAAAACGCCTTGAATGAAAAACTGTTTTTT; CDR3aa: CASSQNALNEKLFF
d_gene: NA; v_gene: TRBV20-1; j_gene: TRBJ2-5; abundance: few; CDR3nt: TGCAGTGCTAGCTTCCGGGAGACCCAGTACTTC; CDR3aa: CSASFRETQYF
d_gene: TRBD1; v_gene: TRBV3-1; j_gene: TRBJ2-7; abundance: few; CDR3nt: TGTGCCAGCAGCCAAGATCGGAGGGGACAGGCGCAGCAGTACTTC; CDR3aa: CASSQDRRGQAQQYF
d_gene: TRBD2; v_gene: TRBV29-1; j_gene: TRBJ2-3; abundance: NA; CDR3nt: TGCAGCGTTGTTAAGCGGGAGGCTAAACTCCCGCCAGATACGCAGTATTTT; CDR3aa: CSVVKREAKLPPDTQYF
d_gene: TRBD1; v_gene: TRBV27; j_gene: TRBJ1-5; abundance: NA; CDR3nt: TGTGCCAGCAGCACAGGGGTCACCGATAGCAATCAGCCCCAGCATTTT; CDR3aa: CASSTGVTDSNQPQHF
d_gene: NA; v_gene: TRBV27; j_gene: TRBJ2-1; abundance: NA; CDR3nt: TGTGCCAGCAGTTTAATGTGGACAGCGGGTTTGGATGAGCAGTTCTTC; CDR3aa: CASSLMWTAGLDEQFF
d_gene: TRBD2; v_gene: TRBV29-1; j_gene: TRBJ2-5; abundance: NA; CDR3nt: TGCAGCGTAGGGACTAGTTGGGGTAATGAGCAGTACTTC; CDR3aa: CSVGTSWGNEQYF
d_gene: TRBD1; v_gene: TRBV18; j_gene: TRBJ2-5; abundance: NA; CDR3nt: TGTGCCAGCTCACGGGACAGGCAGACCCAGTACTTC; CDR3aa: CASSRDRQTQYF
d_gene: TRBD2; v_gene: TRBV29-1; j_gene: TRBJ2-3; abundance: many; CDR3nt: TGCAGCGTTGCGGGCGGGAGGGGCAGGTCAGATACGCAGTATTTT; CDR3aa: CSVAGGRGRSDTQYF
d_gene: TRBD2; v_gene: TRBV7-8; j_gene: TRBJ2-7; abundance: NA; CDR3nt: TGTGCCAGCAGCTTAGGTTTGGGACTAGCGGGACTCGAGCAGTACTTC; CDR3aa: CASSLGLGLAGLEQYF
d_gene: TRBD1; v_gene: TRBV20-1; j_gene: TRBJ2-7; abundance: many; CDR3nt: TGCAGTGCTAGGGGACAGGGTTGGTACGAGCAGTACTTC; CDR3aa: CSARGQGWYEQYF
d_gene: NA; v_gene: TRBV18; j_gene: TRBJ2-3; abundance: once; CDR3nt: TGTGCCAGCTCACCAAGGCCCCGAGACACAGATACGCAGTATTTT; CDR3aa: CASSPRPRDTDTQYF
d_gene: TRBD1; v_gene: TRBV7-2; j_gene: TRBJ1-2; abundance: few; CDR3nt: TGTGCCAGCAGCTTAGGAGTGGGACAGTATGGCTACACCTTC; CDR3aa: CASSLGVGQYGYTF
d_gene: NA; v_gene: TRBV24-1; j_gene: TRBJ2-5; abundance: few; CDR3nt: TGTGCCACCAGTGATTCCGGGACCGAAGAGACCCAGTACTTC; CDR3aa: CATSDSGTEETQYF
d_gene: TRBD2; v_gene: TRBV20-1; j_gene: TRBJ2-7; abundance: NA; CDR3nt: TGCAGTGCTAGCCCTGTCGCTAGCGGGAGTGGCGAGCAGTACTTC; CDR3aa: CSASPVASGSGEQYF
d_gene: NA; v_gene: TRBV7-9; j_gene: TRBJ2-1; abundance: few; CDR3nt: TGTGCCAGCAGCTTAGCGGGTAGATTCAATGAGCAGTTCTTC; CDR3aa: CASSLAGRFNEQFF
d_gene: NA; v_gene: TRBV20-1; j_gene: TRBJ2-2; abundance: NA; CDR3nt: TGCAGTGCTAGAGATGTGACGGGCTCCGGGGAGCTGTTTTTT; CDR3aa: CSARDVTGSGELFF
d_gene: NA; v_gene: TRBV5-1; j_gene: TRBJ1-2; abundance: once; CDR3nt: TGCGCCAGCAGCCGCAGAGGGGACGGGAGGGATGGCTACACCTTC; CDR3aa: CASSRRGDGRDGYTF
d_gene: TRBD1; v_gene: TRBV7-2; j_gene: TRBJ2-3; abundance: few; CDR3nt: TGTGCCAGCAGCTCAAGCGCGGCAGGGGGCACGGTACAACAGTATTTT; CDR3aa: CASSSSAAGGTVQQYF
d_gene: TRBD2; v_gene: TRBV11-2; j_gene: TRBJ2-1; abundance: NA; CDR3nt: TGTGCCAGCAGCTTAGATGGGACTAGCGGGAGAGGTTACAATGAGCAGTTCTTC; CDR3aa: CASSLDGTSGRGYNEQFF
d_gene: NA; v_gene: TRBV11-2; j_gene: TRBJ2-5; abundance: NA; CDR3nt: TGTGCCAGCAGCTCCCCGGCCCGGCGGACGGAGACCCAGTACTTC; CDR3aa: CASSSPARRTETQYF
d_gene: TRBD1; v_gene: TRBV29-1; j_gene: TRBJ2-1; abundance: few; CDR3nt: TGCAGCGTTGAGGGCGACAGGGGCATTAATGAGCAGTTCTTC; CDR3aa: CSVEGDRGINEQFF
d_gene: TRBD2; v_gene: TRBV3-1; j_gene: TRBJ2-3; abundance: NA; CDR3nt: TGTGCCAGCAGCCAAGATCCAGCGGGAGGGTTTACGACAGATACGCAGTATTTT; CDR3aa: CASSQDPAGGFTTDTQYF
d_gene: NA; v_gene: TRBV18; j_gene: TRBJ2-5; abundance: NA; CDR3nt: TGTGCCAGCTCACCACGGGCTAAACAAGAGACCCAGTACTTC; CDR3aa: CASSPRAKQETQYF
d_gene: NA; v_gene: TRBV9; j_gene: TRBJ2-1; abundance: NA; CDR3nt: TGTGCCAGCAGCGCTGGCGGGCGTGGGTTCTCCTACAATGAGCAGTTCTTC; CDR3aa: CASSAGGRGFSYNEQFF
d_gene: NA; v_gene: TRBV7-2; j_gene: TRBJ2-3; abundance: NA; CDR3nt: TGTGCCAGCAGCTTAGCTATTAGCACCGGGACAGATACGCAGTATTTT; CDR3aa: CASSLAISTGTDTQYF
d_gene: TRBD2; v_gene: TRBV4-1; j_gene: TRBJ2-1; abundance: NA; CDR3nt: TGCGCCAGCAGCCCTCTTTGGACTAGCGGAACGACCTACAATGAGCAGTTCTTC; CDR3aa: CASSPLWTSGTTYNEQFF
d_gene: TRBD1; v_gene: TRBV29-1; j_gene: TRBJ1-1; abundance: NA; CDR3nt: TGCAGCGTTGACAAGGACAGGGGAATCACTGAAGCTTTCTTT; CDR3aa: CSVDKDRGITEAFF
d_gene: NA; v_gene: TRBV6-5; j_gene: TRBJ2-1; abundance: few; CDR3nt: TGTGCCAGCAGTCTCTCGGTAGCGGATACGGCCTACAATGAGCAGTTCTTC; CDR3aa: CASSLSVADTAYNEQFF
d_gene: TRBD2; v_gene: TRBV7-9; j_gene: TRBJ2-7; abundance: NA; CDR3nt: TGTGCCAGCAGCTTAGGAGCCGGGACTAGAGGTTACGAGCAGTACTTC; CDR3aa: CASSLGAGTRGYEQYF
d_gene: TRBD2; v_gene: TRBV13; j_gene: TRBJ2-3; abundance: NA; CDR3nt: TGTGCCAGCAGCTTAGAAGCTAGCGGGAGTGGGGATACGCAGTATTTT; CDR3aa: CASSLEASGSGDTQYF
d_gene: TRBD2; v_gene: TRBV20-1; j_gene: TRBJ2-1; abundance: NA; CDR3nt: TGCAGTGCTCGAGCGGGACTGTTCCTGGATGAGCAGTTCTTC; CDR3aa: CSARAGLFLDEQFF
d_gene: NA; v_gene: TRBV11-2; j_gene: TRBJ2-1; abundance: NA; CDR3nt: TGTGCCAGCAGCTTAGGTGCTGGCTCCAATGAGCAGTTCTTC; CDR3aa: CASSLGAGSNEQFF
d_gene: TRBD2; v_gene: TRBV27; j_gene: TRBJ2-1; abundance: few; CDR3nt: TGTGCCAGCAGTTTACTAGCGGGAGCGTCTGAGCAGTTCTTC; CDR3aa: CASSLLAGASEQFF
d_gene: TRBD2; v_gene: TRBV6-5; j_gene: TRBJ2-5; abundance: NA; CDR3nt: TGTGCCAGCAGTTACCCATTGGAAGGGACTAGCGGGATAGGCCCCTATAGTGAGCAGTACTTC; CDR3aa: CASSYPLEGTSGIGPYSEQYF
d_gene: NA; v_gene: TRBV4-1; j_gene: TRBJ1-1; abundance: NA; CDR3nt: TGCGCCAGCGGCCAGGAACGTCGGAGAGCTTTCTTT; CDR3aa: CASGQERRRAFF
d_gene: TRBD2; v_gene: TRBV6-6; j_gene: TRBJ2-4; abundance: NA; CDR3nt: TGTGCCAGTCGGAGCGCTAGCGGGAGACACATTCAGTACTTC; CDR3aa: CASRSASGRHIQYF
d_gene: NA; v_gene: TRBV12-3/TRBV12-4; j_gene: TRBJ2-4; abundance: NA; CDR3nt: TGTGCCAGCAGTTCTTTCAGTGACAAAAACATTCAGTACTTC; CDR3aa: CASSSFSDKNIQYF
d_gene: NA; v_gene: TRBV18; j_gene: TRBJ2-7; abundance: few; CDR3nt: TGTGCCAGCTCACGTCGGGTGACCTACGAGCAGTACTTC; CDR3aa: CASSRRVTYEQYF
d_gene: NA; v_gene: TRBV3-1; j_gene: TRBJ2-6; abundance: NA; CDR3nt: TGTGCCAGCAGGCACAGGGTCTCTGGGGCCAACGTCCTGACTTTC; CDR3aa: CASRHRVSGANVLTF